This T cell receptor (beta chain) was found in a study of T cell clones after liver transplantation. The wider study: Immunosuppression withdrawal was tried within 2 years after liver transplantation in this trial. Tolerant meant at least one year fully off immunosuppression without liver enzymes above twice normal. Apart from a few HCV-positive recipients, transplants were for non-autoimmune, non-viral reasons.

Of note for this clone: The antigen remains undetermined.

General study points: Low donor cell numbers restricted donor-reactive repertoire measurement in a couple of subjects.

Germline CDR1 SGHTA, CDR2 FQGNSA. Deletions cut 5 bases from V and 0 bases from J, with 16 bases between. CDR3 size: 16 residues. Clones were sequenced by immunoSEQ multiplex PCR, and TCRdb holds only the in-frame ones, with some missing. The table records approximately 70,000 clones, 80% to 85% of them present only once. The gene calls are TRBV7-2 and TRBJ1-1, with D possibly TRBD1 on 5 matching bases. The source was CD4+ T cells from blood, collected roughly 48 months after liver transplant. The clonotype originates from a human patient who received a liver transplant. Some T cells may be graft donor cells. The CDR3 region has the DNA TGTGCCAGCAGCCGCGGTTATGGGACGATGAACACTGAAGCTTTCTTT. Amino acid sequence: CASSRGYGTMNTEAFF. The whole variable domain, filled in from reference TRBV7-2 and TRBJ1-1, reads GAGVSQSPSNKVTEKGKDVELRCDPISGHTALYWYRQSLGQGLEFLIYFQGNSAPDKSGLPSDRFSAERTGGSVSTLTIQRTQQEDSAVYLCASSRGYGTMNTEAFFGQGTRLTVV.